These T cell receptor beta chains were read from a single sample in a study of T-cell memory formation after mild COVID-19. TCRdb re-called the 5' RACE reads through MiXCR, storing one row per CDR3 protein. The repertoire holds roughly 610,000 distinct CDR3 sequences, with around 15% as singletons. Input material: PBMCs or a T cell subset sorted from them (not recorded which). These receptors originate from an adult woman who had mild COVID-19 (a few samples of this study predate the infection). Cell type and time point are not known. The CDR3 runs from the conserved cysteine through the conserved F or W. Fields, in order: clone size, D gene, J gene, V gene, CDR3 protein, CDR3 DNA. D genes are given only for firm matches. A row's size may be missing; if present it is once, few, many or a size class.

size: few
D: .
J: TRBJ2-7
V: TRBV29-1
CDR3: CSVEWDVGYEQYF
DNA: TGCAGCGTTGAGTGGGACGTGGGCTACGAGCAGTACTTC

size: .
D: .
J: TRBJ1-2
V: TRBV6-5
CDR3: CASSYSSGNYGYTF
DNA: TGTGCCAGCAGTTACTCTTCCGGTAACTATGGCTACACCTTC

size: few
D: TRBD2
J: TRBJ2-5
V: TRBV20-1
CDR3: CSARPRLAGASWETQYF
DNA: TGCAGTGCTAGACCAAGACTAGCGGGAGCCTCGTGGGAGACCCAGTACTTC

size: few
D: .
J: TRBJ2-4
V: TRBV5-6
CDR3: CASSLARARAKNIQYF
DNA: TGTGCCAGCAGCTTGGCCCGAGCGCGGGCCAAAAACATTCAGTACTTC

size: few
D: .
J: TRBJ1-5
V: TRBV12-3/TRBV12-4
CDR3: CASSLHAGPNQPQHF
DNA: TGTGCCAGCAGTTTACATGCAGGCCCGAATCAGCCCCAGCATTTT

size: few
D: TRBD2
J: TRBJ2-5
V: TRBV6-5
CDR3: CASSDHPGGETQYF
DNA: TGTGCCAGCAGTGACCACCCGGGGGGTGAGACCCAGTACTTC

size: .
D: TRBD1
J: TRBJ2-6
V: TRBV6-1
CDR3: CASRGDRSGANVLTF
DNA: TGTGCCAGCAGGGGGGACAGATCTGGGGCCAACGTCCTGACTTTC

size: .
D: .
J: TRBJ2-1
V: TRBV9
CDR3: CASSVASLHEQFF
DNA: TGTGCCAGCAGCGTAGCTAGCCTCCATGAGCAGTTCTTC

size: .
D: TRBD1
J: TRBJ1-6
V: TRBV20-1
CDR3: CSAKGTVNSPLHF
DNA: TGCAGCGCTAAGGGGACAGTCAATTCACCCCTCCACTTT

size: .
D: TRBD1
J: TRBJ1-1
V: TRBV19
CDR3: CASSGTGVVGRTEAFF
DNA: TGTGCCAGTAGCGGGACAGGGGTTGTGGGTCGGACTGAAGCTTTCTTT

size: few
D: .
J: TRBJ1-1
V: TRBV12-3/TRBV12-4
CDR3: CASSFGAGRANTEAFF
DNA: TGTGCCAGCAGTTTTGGGGCGGGCAGGGCGAACACTGAAGCTTTCTTT

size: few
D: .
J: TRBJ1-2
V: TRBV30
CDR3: CAWTPPGRFYGYTF
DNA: TGTGCCTGGACCCCTCCGGGGAGGTTCTATGGCTACACCTTC

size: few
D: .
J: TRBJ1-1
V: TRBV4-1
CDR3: CASSQVFPAETEAFF
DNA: TGCGCCAGCAGCCAAGTCTTCCCGGCGGAAACTGAAGCTTTCTTT

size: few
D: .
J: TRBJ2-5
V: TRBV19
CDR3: CASSVTEQETQYF
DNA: TGTGCCAGTAGTGTGACTGAGCAAGAGACCCAGTACTTC

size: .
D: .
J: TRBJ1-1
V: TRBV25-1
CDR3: CASSDPHVTEAFF
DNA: TGTGCCAGCAGTGATCCCCACGTGACTGAAGCTTTCTTT

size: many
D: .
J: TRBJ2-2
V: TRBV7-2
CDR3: CASSLLTGELFF
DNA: TGTGCCAGCAGCCTCTTGACCGGGGAGCTGTTTTTT

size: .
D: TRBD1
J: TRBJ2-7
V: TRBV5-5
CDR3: CASSGTGWTQSTYEQYF
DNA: TGTGCCAGCAGCGGGACAGGGTGGACCCAATCCACCTACGAGCAGTACTTC

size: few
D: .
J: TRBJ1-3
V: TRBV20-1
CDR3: CIREGDTIYF
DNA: TGCATCAGGGAGGGCGACACCATATATTTT

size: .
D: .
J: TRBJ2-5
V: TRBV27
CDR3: CASSSLGGRETQYF
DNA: TGTGCCAGCAGTTCTCTCGGGGGCCGGGAGACCCAGTACTTC

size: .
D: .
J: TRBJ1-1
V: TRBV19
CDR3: CASSIDVPGNTEAFF
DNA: TGTGCCAGTAGTATAGATGTTCCAGGGAACACTGAAGCTTTCTTT

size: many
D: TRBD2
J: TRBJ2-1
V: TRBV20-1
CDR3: CSASKALAGEQFF
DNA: TGCAGTGCTAGTAAAGCCTTAGCGGGAGAGCAGTTCTTC